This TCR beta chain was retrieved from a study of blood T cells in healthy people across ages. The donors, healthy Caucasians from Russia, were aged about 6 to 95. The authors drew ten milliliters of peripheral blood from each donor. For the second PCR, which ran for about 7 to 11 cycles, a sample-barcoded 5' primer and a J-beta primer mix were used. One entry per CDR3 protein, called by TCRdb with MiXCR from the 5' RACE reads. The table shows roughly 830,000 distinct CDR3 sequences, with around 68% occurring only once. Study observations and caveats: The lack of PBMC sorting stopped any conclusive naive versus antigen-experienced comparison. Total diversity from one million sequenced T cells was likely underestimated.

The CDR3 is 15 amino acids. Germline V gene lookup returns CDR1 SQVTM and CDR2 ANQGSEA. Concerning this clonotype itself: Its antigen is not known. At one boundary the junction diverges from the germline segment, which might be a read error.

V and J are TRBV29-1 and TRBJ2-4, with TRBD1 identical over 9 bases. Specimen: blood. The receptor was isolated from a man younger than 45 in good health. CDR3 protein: CSVEGPGQGSNTQYF. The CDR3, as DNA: TGCAGCGTTGAGGGACCCGGACAGGGGAGCAACACTCAGTACTTC. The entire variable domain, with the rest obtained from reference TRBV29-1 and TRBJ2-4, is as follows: SAVISQKPSRDICQRGTSLTIQCQVDSQVTMMFWYRQQPGQSLTLIATANQGSEATYESGFVIDKFPISRPNLTFSTLTVSNMSPEDSSIYLCSVEGPGQGSNTQYFGAGTRLSVL.